The clone carrying this T cell receptor (beta chain) was seen a handful of times. Sample-barcoded 5' priming and a J-beta primer mix drove a second PCR of about 6 to 11 cycles. Each CDR3 protein is one row after TCRdb ran MiXCR on the 5' RACE reads. This sample carries roughly 410,000 distinct CDR3 sequences, 50% to 60% of them seen once, and the ten largest clones take approximately 51%. The entry originates in a study of blood T cells in healthy people across ages. With 2 bases clipped from V and 2 bases from J, the junction kept 4 bases outside the gene matches. The CDR3 length is 16 residues. Looked up from germline, CDR1 is SGHTA and CDR2 is FQGNSA.

The clonotype was recovered from a man in his fifties or sixties in good health. The specimen sequenced was blood. The chain couples TRBV7-2 to TRBJ2-7, with 12 bases lining up with TRBD2. The CDR3 region has the DNA TGTGCCAGCAGCTTATCTAGCGGGAGGGTCGCCTACGAGCAGTACTTC. Amino acids: CASSLSSGRVAYEQYF.